The 18 T cell receptor beta chains below were found in one sample sequenced in a study of OX40 agonist ivuxolimab in advanced cancers. The data were produced by immunoSEQ multiplex PCR, yet TCRdb's version contains in-frame clones alone and is incomplete. Of 90,000 or so clones in the sample, 92% were seen once. The sample in question was CD4+ or CD8+ T cells sorted from blood, obtained in a trial of the OX40 agonist ivuxolimab. The receptors shown here come from an adult with an advanced solid tumor such as melanoma, head and neck, liver or kidney cancer.

The chain couples TRBV29-1 to TRBJ1-2; D is unclear. Germline V gives CDR1 SQVTM, CDR2 ANQGSEA. The CDR3 runs 10 residues. V was pared by 4 bases and J by 8 bases, with 8 bases between. The DNA of the CDR3 is TGCAGCGTTGGGCGCGGGGGCTACACCTTC. As protein: CSVGRGGYTF.

This clone was recorded once. The chain is built from TRBV11-2 and TRBJ1-2; a possible D gene is TRBD1 (5 bases). This CDR3 region has 11 residues. Germline values: CDR1 SGHAT, CDR2 FQNNGV. Trimming removed 5 bases from V and 6 bases from J, with 7 bases in between. The CDR3 nucleotides are TGTGCCAGCAGCACGGGGGATGGCTACACCTTC. Translating gives CASSTGDGYTF.

The chain links TRBV27 to TRBJ1-1; maybe TRBD1 (5 bases). Deletions cut 11 bases from V and 0 bases from J, with 19 bases between. The CDR3 extends over 15 amino acids. Germline lookup yields CDR1 MNHEY and CDR2 SMNVEV (reference sequence). The CDR3 reads CASQGRIGLNTEAFF. In DNA form, the CDR3 reads TGTGCCTCGCAGGGCCGGATCGGGCTGAACACTGAAGCTTTCTTT.

V gene TRBV11-3 combines with J gene TRBJ1-2; possible D gene TRBD1, 5 bases. The germline CDR1 and CDR2 sequences are SGHNT and YENEEA. Trimming shortened V by 5 bases and J by 4 bases, and 14 bases separated the two germline ends. This CDR3 is built from 14 residues. CDR3: CASSLPQGAYGYTF. CDR3 DNA: TGTGCCAGCAGCCTTCCCCAGGGAGCCTATGGCTACACCTTC.

The chain uses TRBV13 and TRBJ2-1, with D hard to call. This CDR3 region has 13 residues. Germline CDR1 PRHDT, CDR2 FYEKMQ (reference sequence). V was clipped by 2 bases and J by 5 bases, with 7 bases between them. CDR3 in DNA: TGTGCCAGCAGCTTAAGAGAAAACAATGAGCAGTTCTTC. Translating it yields CASSLRENNEQFF.

J is TRBJ1-1 and V is TRBV29-1; D gene unclear. From germline, CDR1 is SQVTM and CDR2 ANQGSEA. CDR3 length equals 10 residues. V dropped 0 bases and J dropped 8 bases, with 4 bases sitting between them. In DNA, the CDR3 is TGCAGCGTTGAAGATATGGAAGCTTTCTTT. This gives the protein CSVEDMEAFF.

This clone was detected once. The V gene is TRBV27, the J gene TRBJ2-2; TRBD1 might be the D (5 bases). Germline CDR1 reads MNHEY; CDR2 reads SMNVEV (reference sequence). V was clipped by 0 bases and J by 0 bases, with 14 bases between them. CDR3 length equals 18 residues. CDR3 sequence reads: CASSLSIQGFANTGELFF. The CDR3 DNA is TGTGCCAGCAGTTTATCCATTCAGGGTTTCGCGAACACCGGGGAGCTGTTTTTT.

This chain links TRBV19 with TRBJ1-2, with 8 bases that match TRBD1. The CDR3 is 13 residues long. Germline CDR1 is LNHDA and CDR2 is SQIVND (reference sequence). V lost 5 bases to trimming and J lost 6 bases; unmatched junction nucleotides: 5. The CDR3 protein is CASSGRTGNGYTF. The CDR3, as DNA: TGTGCCAGTAGTGGACGGACAGGGAATGGCTACACCTTC.

V usage is TRBV6-5 and J usage is TRBJ1-2; TRBD1 matches at 8 bases. Germline-derived CDR1 and CDR2 are MNHEY and SVGAGI. V was clipped by 4 bases and J by 4 bases; unmatched bases: 8. The CDR3 sequence is 15 residues long. CDR3 sequence: CASSSQGAPGYGYTF. The CDR3 bases are TGTGCCAGCAGTTCCCAGGGGGCGCCCGGCTATGGCTACACCTTC.

The rearrangement uses TRBV10-1 and TRBJ1-6; D is undetermined. V was cut by 5 bases and J by 5 bases, with 10 bases left in between. Germline V gene sequence: CDR1 WNHNN, CDR2 SYGVQD (reference sequence). The CDR3 has 14 residues. The CDR3 region has the DNA TGCGCCAGCAGTAACGGACCTAATAATTCACCCCTCCACTTT. As protein: CASSNGPNNSPLHF.

The chain combines TRBV7-2 with TRBJ1-2; D remains unclear. Per germline, CDR1 SGHTA and CDR2 FQGNSA. V lost 2 bases and J 2 bases, leaving 6 bases between the germline ends. The length of the CDR3 is 13 residues. This CDR3 reads CASSLKGNYGYTF. CDR3 nucleotide sequence: TGTGCCAGCAGCTTAAAAGGGAACTATGGCTACACCTTC.

The chain recombines TRBV20-1 with TRBJ2-7; the D call may be TRBD1 or TRBD2 (5 bases each). This CDR3 comprises 10 residues. V lost 5 bases and J lost 3, with 5 bases in between. From germline, CDR1 is DFQATT and CDR2 SNEGSKA (reference sequence). The CDR3 loop reads CSAGGYEQYF. CDR3 DNA: TGCAGTGCTGGGGGCTACGAGCAGTACTTC.

This clone was counted a few times. The chain links TRBV19 to TRBJ2-2; D ambiguous. The V and J ends lost 6 bases and 6 bases respectively, with 8 bases between them. The CDR3 is 12 amino acids. Looked up from germline, CDR1 is LNHDA and CDR2 is SQIVND (reference sequence). CDR3 nucleotides: TGTGCCAGTAGCTTGGTGCCCGGGGAGCTGTTTTTT. Translating it yields CASSLVPGELFF.

This clone came up once. The DNA for the CDR3 is TGCGCCAGCAGCGTAGCGGGAGCAGTCGGGGAGCTGTTTTTT. This gives the protein CASSVAGAVGELFF. The chain has TRBV10-2 and TRBJ2-2, with TRBD2 identical over 9 bases. Per the germline V gene, CDR1 is WSHSY and CDR2 is SAAADI. The CDR3 sequence is 14 residues long. V shed 6 bases and J 7 bases; nucleotides not matched to a gene: 6.

This clone is a singleton in its sample. This chain uses TRBV13 with TRBJ1-2, with TRBD1 as a possible D gene (6 bases). The CDR3 has 12 residues. V was cut by 6 bases and J by 8 bases, with 13 bases left in between. Germline V lookup: CDR1 PRHDT, CDR2 FYEKMQ (reference sequence). CDR3 residues: CASRAGAGGYTF. CDR3 DNA: TGTGCCAGCAGGGCAGGGGCTGGGGGCTACACCTTC.

The chain carries TRBV19 and TRBJ2-6; no clear D gene. Germline CDR1 reads LNHDA; CDR2 reads SQIVND (reference sequence). This CDR3 is built from 14 residues. Trimming stripped 8 bases from V and 4 bases from J, with 12 bases between. CDR3 DNA: TGTGCCAGTGCGTACCTTCCCGGGGCCAACGTCCTGACTTTC. Its translation: CASAYLPGANVLTF.

The chain combines TRBV2 with TRBJ2-1; perhaps D is TRBD1 or TRBD2 (6 bases each). Germline V gene lookup returns CDR1 SNHLY and CDR2 FYNNEI. V lost 6 bases, J lost 7 bases, and 25 bases lay in between. CDR3 length: 17 amino acids. CDR3 region: CASRGGSGTSTFNEQFF. The CDR3 coding sequence is TGTGCCAGCAGAGGGGGTTCCGGGACTTCTACTTTTAATGAGCAGTTCTTC.

For this clone: Different DNA sequences within this sample yield the same CDR3. The chain is built from TRBV7-2 and TRBJ1-5, with TRBD1 as a possible D gene (5 bases). Germline CDR1 reads SGHTA; CDR2 reads FQGNSA. The CDR3 has 15 residues. V was shortened by 0 bases and J by 3 bases, with 9 bases between the two germline ends. Here the CDR3 reads CASSLAGRDNQPQHF. As DNA, the CDR3 is TGTGCCAGCAGCTTAGCGGGCAGGGACAATCAGCCCCAGCATTTT.